This is a list of T cell receptor beta chains from one sample in a study of CD8 T cells in ankylosing spondylitis. Via MiXCR, TCRdb re-called the 5' RACE reads, giving one row per CDR3 protein. The sample contains 150,000 to 200,000 distinct CDR3 sequences, over 10% of which appear only once. Sequenced sample: blood, either unsorted or a sorted T cell fraction (not recorded which). The source is a female donor with ankylosing spondylitis or in good health (not recorded which). Both conserved end residues are part of each CDR3. A D gene is named only where the DNA matches it firmly. Size is omitted from some rows. Given values are once, few, many or a class for expanded clones.

V,D,size,J,DNA,CDR3
TRBV28,.,many,TRBJ1-6,TGTGCCTTCGGCGCGGGTAATAATTCACCCCTCCACTTT,CAFGAGNNSPLHF
TRBV23-1,TRBD2,.,TRBJ2-7,TGCGCCAGAAGATACACCGGGACTATATCCTACGAGCAGTACTTC,CARRYTGTISYEQYF
TRBV7-2,.,many,TRBJ1-1,TGTGCCAGCAGCTTAGACCCGGAATACACTGAAGCTTTCTTT,CASSLDPEYTEAFF
TRBV2,.,few,TRBJ2-1,TGTGCCAGCAAACAGGGTGGCCGCAATGAGCAGTTCTTC,CASKQGGRNEQFF
TRBV4-2,TRBD2,.,TRBJ2-5,TGTGCCAGCAGCAAGAGAGGGACTAGCGGACAAGAGACCCAGTACTTC,CASSKRGTSGQETQYF
TRBV12-3/TRBV12-4,TRBD1,few,TRBJ1-5,TGTGCCAGTTCAAGGTCGGGGACAGGTCAGCCCCAGCATTTT,CASSRSGTGQPQHF
TRBV20-1,.,.,TRBJ2-7,TGCAGTGCTAGAGTGGGGATAGGTCCCTACGAGCAGTACTTC,CSARVGIGPYEQYF
TRBV6-1,TRBD2,many,TRBJ2-7,TGTGCCAGCACTACCGGGACTAGCGGAACCTACGAGCAGTACTTC,CASTTGTSGTYEQYF
TRBV20-1,.,many,TRBJ1-1,TGCAGTGCTAGAGTCCCCGGTGGCCACACTGAAGCTTTCTTT,CSARVPGGHTEAFF
TRBV19,.,.,TRBJ1-2,TGTGCCAGTAGTATTGATGGACAGAACCCTTACACCTTC,CASSIDGQNPYTF
TRBV2,.,many,TRBJ2-5,TGTGCCAGCAGTGAAGCGGGGAACTTACCAGCAGAGTACTTC,CASSEAGNLPAEYF
TRBV4-1,TRBD2,many,TRBJ2-1,TGCGCCAGCAGACACCTAAGCGGGAGCCACAATGAGCAGTTCTTC,CASRHLSGSHNEQFF
TRBV27,.,.,TRBJ1-3,TGTGCCAGCAGTTCTAGGGACGGAGGAAACACCATATATTTT,CASSSRDGGNTIYF
TRBV12-3/TRBV12-4,TRBD1,many,TRBJ2-7,TGTGCCAGCAGGACGGGACAGTTGGGCTACGAGCAGTACTTC,CASRTGQLGYEQYF
TRBV4-2,.,few,TRBJ2-7,TGTGCCAGCAGCCAAGACGAAGCGGAAGGAACCTACGAGCAGTACTTC,CASSQDEAEGTYEQYF
TRBV27,.,many,TRBJ1-1,TGTGCCAGCAGGAATTCCCAGGGAAGGACGGGCGGCACTGAAGCTTTCTTT,CASRNSQGRTGGTEAFF
TRBV29-1,TRBD1,many,TRBJ2-2,TGCAGCGCCTGGACAGGGGGGGCCGGGGAGCTGTTTTTT,CSAWTGGAGELFF
TRBV28,.,few,TRBJ1-2,TGTGCCAGCAGTCGGGACTACGCGGGCTACACCTTC,CASSRDYAGYTF
TRBV5-1,TRBD1,many,TRBJ1-1,TGCGCCAGCGGACAGGGGATGAACACTGAAGCTTTCTTT,CASGQGMNTEAFF
TRBV30,TRBD1,.,TRBJ1-1,TGTGCCTGGTCGGGACAGCACAACACTGAAGCTTTCTTT,CAWSGQHNTEAFF
TRBV12-3/TRBV12-4,.,many,TRBJ2-5,TGTGCCAGCACCCCCAGGGGGGGACAAGAGACCCAGTACTTC,CASTPRGGQETQYF
TRBV29-1,.,many,TRBJ2-3,TGCAGCGTTGATTCATACTGGGGAGGCGCAGATACGCAGTATTTT,CSVDSYWGGADTQYF
TRBV7-8,TRBD1,many,TRBJ2-7,TGTGCCAGCAGCTCGGTCCGCACAGGGGCCTACGAGCAGTACTTC,CASSSVRTGAYEQYF
TRBV6-1,TRBD2,few,TRBJ2-3,TGTGCCAGCTGTAGCGGGAGGGTCATCAACACAGATACGCAGTATTTT,CASCSGRVINTDTQYF
TRBV7-9,.,few,TRBJ2-5,TGTGCCAGCAGCTTAGGAGCGGACAGAGAGACCCAGTACTTC,CASSLGADRETQYF
TRBV29-1,.,many,TRBJ2-3,TGCAGCGGTGGGGTTGAAACGCAGTATTTT,CSGGVETQYF
TRBV7-2,TRBD2,.,TRBJ2-7,TGTGCCAGCAGCTTAGGCCAACCTGCGGGAGGCTACGAGCAGTACTTC,CASSLGQPAGGYEQYF
TRBV15,TRBD1,few,TRBJ1-5,TGTGCCACCAGCGGCGGGACAGGGGGTCAGCCCCAGCATTTT,CATSGGTGGQPQHF
TRBV18,.,.,TRBJ2-2,TGTGCCAGCTCACCGAGAGCCGTCGGGGACACCGGGGAGCTGTTTTTT,CASSPRAVGDTGELFF
TRBV15,.,many,TRBJ1-1,TGTGCCACCAGCAGAGTTGGAGACACTGAAGCTTTCTTT,CATSRVGDTEAFF
TRBV20-1,.,many,TRBJ1-2,TGCAGTGCTAGTGTCCCGGGAGGGTCCTTACAATTCGGGGGCTACACCTTC,CSASVPGGSLQFGGYTF
TRBV6-2/TRBV6-3,.,.,TRBJ1-1,TGTGCCAGCAGCGGGACGGCCGGCGCTGAAGCTTTCTTT,CASSGTAGAEAFF
TRBV2,TRBD2,few,TRBJ2-3,TGTGCCACCACTAGCGGGAGCATCTCCACAGATACGCAGTATTTT,CATTSGSISTDTQYF
TRBV6-6,TRBD2,.,TRBJ2-3,TGTGCCAGCAGTCCAACGGGGCGGGAGGGCCATTTT,CASSPTGREGHF
TRBV20-1,.,many,TRBJ1-2,TGCAGTGCTAGATATCCCCCGGGTAGGGGCTACACCTTC,CSARYPPGRGYTF
TRBV7-8,.,medium-sized,TRBJ2-7,TGTGCCAGCAGCTTGAAGGTAGCCTACGAGCAGTACTTC,CASSLKVAYEQYF
TRBV10-3,.,many,TRBJ2-1,TGTGCCATCAGTGATCCGGCGCTCAATTATCAAAACAATGAGCAGTTCTTC,CAISDPALNYQNNEQFF
TRBV7-2,.,many,TRBJ1-2,TGTGCCAGCAGCTATAACAGGGCCGGGGGCTACACCTTC,CASSYNRAGGYTF
TRBV5-6,TRBD1,many,TRBJ1-5,TGTGCCAGCAGCGGGACAGGGACCAATCAGCCCCAGCATTTT,CASSGTGTNQPQHF
TRBV19,TRBD1,.,TRBJ1-1,TGTGCCAGTAGCACTGGACAGGGGTGGGTCACTGAAGCTTTCTTT,CASSTGQGWVTEAFF
TRBV6-5,TRBD2,.,TRBJ2-5,TGTGCCAGCAGTTACACGGCTAGCGGGAGTCCCGAGACCCAGTACTTC,CASSYTASGSPETQYF
TRBV20-1,TRBD1,many,TRBJ2-6,TGCAGTGCTAGGAAGACAGGGTCCCTCTCTGGGGCCAACGTCCTGACTTTC,CSARKTGSLSGANVLTF